A single sample gave rise to the 30 T cell receptor beta chains below, sequenced in a study of CD8 T cells in ankylosing spondylitis. TCRdb used MiXCR to reprocess the 5' RACE reads, holding one entry per CDR3 protein. In the table there are over 200,000 distinct CDR3 sequences, about 10% of which are singletons. Sequenced sample: blood, either unsorted or a sorted T cell fraction (not recorded which). The receptor source for this set is a male donor with ankylosing spondylitis or in good health (not recorded which).

This clonotype turned up a few times. The chain couples TRBV29-1 to TRBJ2-1, with 9 bases matching TRBD2. Looked up from germline, CDR1 is SQVTM and CDR2 is ANQGSEA. This CDR3 is 14 amino acids long. V was clipped by 7 bases and J by 2 bases; unmatched bases: 6. The CDR3 nucleotides read TGCAGCGCAGCGGGGGGCGATCCCTACAATGAGCAGTTCTTC. Translating gives CSAAGGDPYNEQFF.

V is TRBV5-5 and J is TRBJ1-2, with D possibly TRBD1 on 6 matching bases. CDR3 length: 14 amino acids. Germline CDR1 and CDR2: SGHKS and YYEKEE (reference sequence). The V gene lost 0 bases and the J gene lost 6 bases, with 12 bases spanning the gap. The CDR3 is CASSLDGRGDGYTF. The CDR3 coding sequence is TGTGCCAGCAGCTTGGATGGCAGGGGAGATGGCTACACCTTC.

This clonotype was observed many times. The chain recombines TRBV2 with TRBJ2-2; TRBD2 matches at 9 bases. After removal of 7 bases from V and 5 bases from J, the junction contained 8 bases not matched to a gene. The CDR3 totals 15 residues. Germline CDR1 reads SNHLY; CDR2 reads FYNNEI. CDR3 sequence: CASTSGTSRTGELFF. CDR3 DNA: TGTGCCAGCACCTCCGGGACTAGCAGGACCGGGGAGCTGTTTTTT.

This clonotype came up a few times. The chain combines TRBV5-1 with TRBJ1-2; no reliable D call. Germline lookup yields CDR1 SGHRS and CDR2 YFSETQ. The V gene lost 1 base and the J gene lost 0 bases, with 13 bases spanning the gap. The CDR3 sequence is 16 residues long. CDR3 residues: CASSLSGNPTNYGYTF. The CDR3 nucleotides are TGCGCCAGCAGCTTGTCTGGAAATCCCACTAACTATGGCTACACCTTC.

The sample holds a few counts of this clonotype. This sequence joins TRBV7-2 and TRBJ2-5; the match to TRBD2 covers 10 bases. Trimming at V came to 4 bases and at J to 4 bases, leaving 3 bases not matched to a gene. This CDR3 has 14 amino acids. CDR1 is SGHTA, CDR2 FQGNSA, per germline. The CDR3: CASSSRTSGETQYF. CDR3 coding DNA: TGTGCCAGCAGCTCGAGGACTAGCGGAGAGACCCAGTACTTC.

This clonotype was picked up many times. The chain couples TRBV2 to TRBJ2-7, with TRBD1 matching 10 bases. The germline V gene has CDR1 SNHLY and CDR2 FYNNEI. The CDR3 consists of 14 residues. J gave up 0 bases and V 10 bases, and 6 bases lay outside the gene matches. DNA for the CDR3: TGTGCCACCACCGGGACAGGGGTCTCCTACGAGCAGTACTTC. Translating gives CATTGTGVSYEQYF.

This clonotype was seen ten or more times. The rearrangement links TRBV24-1 to TRBJ2-2; 8 positions agree with TRBD2. V lost 3 bases to trimming and J lost 6 bases; unmatched junction nucleotides: 11. This CDR3 has 17 amino acids. Germline V gives CDR1 KGHDR, CDR2 SFDVKD. CDR3 protein: CATSDQSGTRTAGELFF. CDR3 nucleotides: TGTGCCACCAGTGATCAATCCGGGACTAGGACGGCCGGGGAGCTGTTTTTT.

This clonotype occurred many times. The chain employs TRBV29-1 and TRBJ1-4; D unresolved. The CDR3 is made up of 14 amino acids. V shed 4 bases and J shed 2 bases, with 11 bases lying between them. Per the germline V gene, CDR1 is SQVTM and CDR2 is ANQGSEA. CDR3 coding DNA: TGCAGCGTTGGAGGGTCCCAGACTAATGAAAAACTGTTTTTT. This encodes CSVGGSQTNEKLFF.

This clonotype appeared a few times. V is TRBV3-1 and J is TRBJ2-7; D ambiguous. Per germline, CDR1 LGHDT and CDR2 YNNKEL (reference sequence). Trimming took 4 bases from V and 3 from J, leaving 4 bases between them. This CDR3 has 11 residues. The CDR3 spells CASSLLYEQYF. As DNA, the CDR3 is TGTGCCAGCAGCCTCCTCTACGAGCAGTACTTC.

Ten or more counts support this clonotype. The rearrangement joins TRBV7-3 to TRBJ2-1; D not resolved. This CDR3 comprises 12 residues. Deletions cut 5 bases from V and 12 bases from J, with 14 bases between. Germline loops: CDR1 SGHTA, CDR2 FQGTGA. The CDR3 loop is CASSLSGGGQFF. The CDR3, as DNA: TGTGCCAGCAGCCTGTCGGGTGGTGGGCAGTTCTTC.

Ten or more counts support this clonotype. V gene TRBV12-3 or TRBV12-4 combines with J gene TRBJ1-1; TRBD1 might be the D (5 bases). The V end lost 11 bases, the J end lost 1 base, and 11 bases lay between the germline ends. The CDR3 extends over 12 amino acids. The CDR3 nucleotides are TGTGCCGGAAAGACAGAGAACACTGAAGCTTTCTTT. Protein sequence: CAGKTENTEAFF.

This clonotype was counted many times. V usage is TRBV5-1 and J usage is TRBJ2-7; D may be TRBD1 or TRBD2 (7 bases each). Trimming removed 3 bases at V and 5 bases at J, with 15 bases between. The germline gives CDR1 SGHRS, CDR2 YFSETQ. This CDR3 contains 14 residues. The CDR3 is CASSWRQGGNEQYF. The CDR3 DNA sequence: TGCGCCAGCAGCTGGAGACAGGGAGGGAACGAGCAGTACTTC.

The V and J genes are TRBV2 and TRBJ2-3, with TRBD2 matching 9 bases. The length of the CDR3 is 16 residues. Germline V CDR1 and CDR2: SNHLY, FYNNEI. V gave up 4 bases and J gave up 5 bases; unmatched junction bases: 10. The CDR3 DNA is TGTGCCAGCAGTGTTAGTGGCGGGGGGGCCTTAGATACGCAGTATTTT. This translates into CASSVSGGGALDTQYF.

This clonotype was observed many times. The CDR3 loop reads CATKGPQETQYF. The DNA of the CDR3 is TGTGCCACTAAGGGACCGCAAGAGACCCAGTACTTC. This chain uses TRBV6-5 with TRBJ2-5; D is possibly TRBD1 or TRBD2 (5 bases each). The CDR3 runs to 12 residues. V lost 10 bases and J 2 bases, leaving 11 bases between the germline ends. From germline, CDR1 is MNHEY and CDR2 SVGAGI.

This clonotype was found many times. This chain uses TRBV12-3 or TRBV12-4 with TRBJ2-5; 8 positions match TRBD1. CDR3 length: 14 residues. With 5 bases clipped from V and 2 bases from J, the junction kept 4 bases outside the gene matches. The CDR3 is CASSPQGVQETQYF. CDR3 nucleotide sequence: TGTGCCAGCAGTCCACAGGGGGTACAAGAGACCCAGTACTTC.

This clonotype was counted many times. J is TRBJ1-1 and V is TRBV7-2, with TRBD1 as a possible D gene (5 bases). Germline values: CDR1 SGHTA, CDR2 FQGNSA. The CDR3 has 13 amino acids. Between the trimmed V and J ends, which lost 5 bases and 5 bases, there was a span of 12 bases. The CDR3 loop reads CASSPGATTEAFF. The CDR3, as DNA: TGTGCCAGCAGCCCCGGGGCTACTACTGAAGCTTTCTTT.

This chain joins TRBV19 and TRBJ2-7; 7 bases align to TRBD1. CDR3 length: 15 amino acids. From germline, CDR1 is LNHDA and CDR2 SQIVND (reference sequence). The J segment lost 2 bases and the V segment lost 5 bases, leaving 9 bases of the junction unmatched. CDR3 sequence reads: CASSPNDREPYEQYF. The CDR3 coding sequence is TGTGCCAGTAGTCCGAACGACAGGGAGCCCTACGAGCAGTACTTC.

This clonotype came up many times. The chain carries TRBV5-6 and TRBJ2-1; 9 bases line up with TRBD1. The CDR3 loop spans 16 amino acids. Looked up from germline, CDR1 is SGHDT and CDR2 is YYEEEE. The J segment lost 6 bases and the V segment lost 4 bases, leaving 11 bases of the junction unmatched. The CDR3 coding sequence is TGTGCCAGCAGCCGAGGGACAGGGTCCTTTATCAATGAGCAGTTCTTC. It specifies CASSRGTGSFINEQFF.

CDR3 DNA: TGTGCCAGCAGCTTATTCGGAAACTCTGGGGCCAACGTCCTGACTTTC. Protein product: CASSLFGNSGANVLTF. V usage is TRBV7-3 and J usage is TRBJ2-6; D call uncertain. Germline V gives CDR1 SGHTA, CDR2 FQGTGA. This CDR3 contains 16 residues. The V end lost 2 bases, the J end lost 0 bases, and 8 bases lay between the germline ends.

This clonotype was seen many times. This chain connects TRBV7-2 to TRBJ2-5; TRBD2 agrees at 9 bases. The junction had 2 bases not matched to a gene; V was cut back by 4 bases and J by 5 bases. This CDR3 has 13 amino acids. CDR1 is SGHTA, CDR2 FQGNSA, per germline. CDR3 coding DNA: TGTGCCAGCAGCTCGAGCGGGGGGGAGACCCAGTACTTC. As protein: CASSSSGGETQYF.

This clonotype was counted ten times or more. The V call is TRBV10-3, the J call TRBJ2-5; 9 positions agree with TRBD1. The CDR3 has 15 amino acids. The ends lost 2 bases at V and 2 bases at J; junction bases unmatched: 3. Germline V lookup: CDR1 ENHRY, CDR2 SYGVKD. CDR3 sequence (DNA): TGTGCCATCAGTGAGGGGACAGGGAGACAAGAGACCCAGTACTTC. Translation: CAISEGTGRQETQYF.

This clonotype was seen repeatedly, ten times or more. This chain uses TRBV5-1 with TRBJ2-5; D unresolved. This CDR3 has 13 residues. CDR1 and CDR2 (germline): SGHRS, YFSETQ. Trimming left V 6 bases short and J 1 base short, with 10 bases between. The CDR3 DNA sequence: TGCGCCAGCACGAGGACGGCCCAAGAGACCCAGTACTTC. Translation gives CASTRTAQETQYF.

In this sample, this clonotype turned up many times. The chain is built from TRBV5-1 and TRBJ2-5, with 8 bases identical to TRBD2. CDR3 length equals 14 residues. Germline V gene data show CDR1 as SGHRS and CDR2 as YFSETQ. Germline trimming cut 4 bases from V and 1 base from J; bases unmatched to any gene: 3. This CDR3 is CASSLSGVQETQYF. CDR3 in DNA: TGCGCCAGCAGCCTTAGCGGGGTCCAAGAGACCCAGTACTTC.

This clonotype occurred many times. J is TRBJ1-5 and V is TRBV20-1; the D gene is possibly TRBD1 (5 bases). The germline V and J ends were trimmed by 3 bases and 3 bases, with 9 bases remaining between them. From germline, CDR1 is DFQATT and CDR2 SNEGSKA (reference sequence). The length of the CDR3 is 13 residues. CDR3 in amino acids: CSASNRFNQPQHF. In DNA, the CDR3 is TGCAGTGCTAGTAACAGGTTCAATCAGCCCCAGCATTTT.

The chain links TRBV12-3 or TRBV12-4 to TRBJ1-1; no reliable D call. The V gene lost 5 bases and the J gene lost 1 base, with 11 bases spanning the gap. The CDR3 consists of 14 residues. The chain's CDR3 is CASSRDAQNTEAFF. In nucleotides, the CDR3 is TGTGCCAGCAGTAGAGACGCACAGAACACTGAAGCTTTCTTT.

This clonotype was seen a few times. The chain is built from TRBV19 and TRBJ2-2, with D possibly matching TRBD1 (6 bases). The CDR3 has 15 residues. Germline lookup yields CDR1 LNHDA and CDR2 SQIVND (reference sequence). The V gene lost 5 bases and the J gene lost 0 bases, with 10 bases spanning the gap. The CDR3 sequence: CASSVKGANTGELFF. CDR3 sequence (DNA): TGTGCCAGTAGTGTCAAGGGGGCGAACACCGGGGAGCTGTTTTTT. Based on the CDR3 plus reference TRBV19 and TRBJ2-2, the full variable domain is DGGITQSPKYLFRKEGQNVTLSCEQNLNHDAMYWYRQDPGQGLRLIYYSQIVNDFQKGDIAEGYSVSREKKESFPLTVTSAQKNPTAFYLCASSVKGANTGELFFGEGSRLTVL.

This clonotype was counted ten times or more. The chain employs TRBV7-8 and TRBJ2-2, with TRBD2 identical over 11 bases. Looked up from germline, CDR1 is SGHVS and CDR2 is FQNEAQ. J gave up 5 bases and V 1 base, and 6 bases lay outside the gene matches. The CDR3 covers 17 residues. CDR3 sequence: CASSLDSLAGGTGELFF. The CDR3 region has the DNA TGTGCCAGCAGCTTAGATTCTCTAGCGGGGGGAACCGGGGAGCTGTTTTTT. Supplemented by reference TRBV7-8 and TRBJ2-2, the full variable domain reads GAGVSQSPRYKVAKRGQDVALRCDPISGHVSLFWYQQALGQGPEFLTYFQNEAQLDKSGLPSDRFFAERPEGSVSTLKIQRTQQEDSAVYLCASSLDSLAGGTGELFFGEGSRLTVL.

This clonotype was counted at least ten times. The gene calls are TRBV3-1 and TRBJ2-1, with D tentatively TRBD2 (5 bases). Germline loops: CDR1 LGHDT, CDR2 YNNKEL (reference sequence). CDR3 size: 17 residues. V gave up 0 bases and J gave up 3 bases, with 15 bases separating them. Written as DNA, the CDR3 is TGTGCCAGCAGCCAAGATAGTCCCAGCGGACTCTACAATGAGCAGTTCTTC. Translation gives CASSQDSPSGLYNEQFF.

The chain combines TRBV27 with TRBJ2-7; a weak D match, TRBD2 (7 bases). CDR3 length equals 15 residues. V was cut by 6 bases and J by 7 bases, with 22 bases left in between. CDR1 is MNHEY and CDR2 is SMNVEV in the germline V gene (reference sequence). CDR3 in amino acids: CASSPAGAEPLEQYF. The CDR3 DNA reads TGTGCCAGCAGCCCGGCGGGGGCGGAGCCCCTGGAGCAGTACTTC.

This clonotype was counted ten times or more. This sequence joins TRBV20-1 and TRBJ2-3; 12 bases are shared with TRBD2. J lost 8 bases, V lost 6 bases, and 6 bases had no gene match. Germline V lookup: CDR1 DFQATT, CDR2 SNEGSKA (reference sequence). The CDR3 extends over 13 amino acids. CDR3 nucleotides: TGCAGTGCGCGGACTAGCGGGGCCCCTACGCAGTATTTT. Translation gives CSARTSGAPTQYF.